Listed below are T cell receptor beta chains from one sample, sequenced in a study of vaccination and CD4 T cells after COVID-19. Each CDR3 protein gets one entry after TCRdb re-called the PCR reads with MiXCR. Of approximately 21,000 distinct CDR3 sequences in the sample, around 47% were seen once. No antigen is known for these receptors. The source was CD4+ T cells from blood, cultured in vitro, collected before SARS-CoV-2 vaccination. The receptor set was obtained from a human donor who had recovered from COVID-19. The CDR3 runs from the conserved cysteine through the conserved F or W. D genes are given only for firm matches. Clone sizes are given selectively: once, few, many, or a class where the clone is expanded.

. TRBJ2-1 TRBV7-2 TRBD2 CASSPRTSGRSSYNEQFF TGTGCCAGCAGCCCCCGGACTAGCGGGCGTAGCTCCTACAATGAGCAGTTCTTC
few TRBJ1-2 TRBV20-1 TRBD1 CSARRPDRADTF TGCAGTGCTAGGCGGCCTGACAGGGCCGACACCTTC
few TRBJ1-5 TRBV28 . CASSSSFAAGDQPQHF TGTGCCAGCAGTTCTTCTTTCGCAGCCGGGGATCAGCCCCAGCATTTT
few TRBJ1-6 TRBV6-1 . CASASQGPPHNSPLHF TGTGCCAGCGCCTCTCAGGGGCCCCCCCATAATTCACCCCTCCACTTT
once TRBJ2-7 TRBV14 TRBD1 CASSQAGWQGANEQYF TGTGCCAGCAGCCAAGCCGGTTGGCAGGGGGCAAACGAGCAGTACTTC
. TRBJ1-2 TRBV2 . CASSVGVDYGYTF TGTGCCAGCAGTGTAGGGGTTGACTATGGCTACACCTTC
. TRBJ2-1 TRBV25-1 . CASSATGVVGNEQFF TGTGCCAGCAGTGCTACGGGGGTGGTGGGAAATGAGCAGTTCTTC
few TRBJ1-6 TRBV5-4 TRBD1 CASSLNVRQGGNSPLHF TGTGCCAGCAGCTTGAACGTTCGACAGGGTGGTAATTCACCCCTCCACTTT
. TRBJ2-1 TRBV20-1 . CSAFSPADNEQFF TGCAGTGCTTTCTCCCCAGCTGACAATGAGCAGTTCTTC
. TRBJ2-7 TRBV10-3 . CAISAGYEQYF TGTGCCATCAGTGCGGGGTACGAGCAGTACTTC
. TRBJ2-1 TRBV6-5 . CASSYLGLGYNEQFF TGTGCCAGCAGTTACCTGGGGTTAGGCTACAATGAGCAGTTCTTC
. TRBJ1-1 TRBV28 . CASSVPMASNTEAFF TGTGCCAGCAGTGTTCCCATGGCTTCGAACACTGAAGCTTTCTTT
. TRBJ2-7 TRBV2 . CASSEAVFPGLTYEQYF TGTGCCAGCAGTGAAGCGGTTTTTCCGGGCCTAACCTACGAGCAGTACTTC
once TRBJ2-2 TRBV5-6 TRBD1 CASSHDRGRRELFF TGTGCCAGCAGCCACGACAGGGGAAGAAGAGAGCTGTTTTTT
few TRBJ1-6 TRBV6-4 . CASSDGAAWASPLHF TGTGCCAGCAGTGACGGGGCAGCGTGGGCCTCACCCCTCCACTTT
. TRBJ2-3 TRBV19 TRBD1 CASSSRGTGTRLPQYF TGTGCCAGTAGTAGTCGGGGGACAGGGACGCGTTTGCCGCAGTATTTT
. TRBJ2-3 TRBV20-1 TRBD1 CSARGDRALRDTQYF TGCAGTGCTAGGGGGGACAGGGCCCTCAGGGATACGCAGTATTTT
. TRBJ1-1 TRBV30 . CAWGLMNTEAFF TGTGCCTGGGGACTGATGAACACTGAAGCTTTCTTT
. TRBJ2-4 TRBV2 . CASSEAATSAF TGTGCCAGCAGTGAAGCTGCTACTTCGGCCTTC
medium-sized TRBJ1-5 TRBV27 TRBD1 CASSPTLDRGQPQHF TGTGCCAGCAGCCCAACCCTGGACAGGGGTCAGCCCCAGCATTTT
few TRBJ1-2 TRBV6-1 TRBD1 CASSETATGTGSPTNYGYTF TGTGCCAGCAGTGAAACCGCAACCGGGACAGGGTCACCAACTAACTATGGCTACACCTTC